A single T cell receptor beta chain is shown here with its context. What this receptor recognizes is not known. Base qualities are missing; no much larger clone stands one base away. This entry is derived from a study of blood T cell repertoires in COVID-19 (TCRdb year 2020). In terms of the full investigation: Samples from collaborators originated in the United States, Italy and Spain and spanned both the acute and convalescent phases of COVID-19. The prospective study material was composed of cDNA or gDNA derived from T cells, B-cell-depleted T cells, or PBMCs. The repertoires were released in a freely available public database meant as a resource for research on the immune response to SARS-CoV-2. The sample metadata nearly always contained a de-identified subject ID, COVID-19 status, age in years and sex. The samples were drawn from two sources: the first 160 participants of the ongoing ImmuneRACE study, and some 1,300 subjects contributed by 6 global collaborators. Subjects who had been exposed to COVID-19, were actively infected with it, or had recovered from it provided the deeply sampled blood TCRbeta repertoires that made up the dataset. Where available, HLA class I and class II types were taken from metadata supplied by the sample provider and were not determined by assay-based typing.

Collaborating institutions collected whole blood in K2EDTA tubes following their own protocols. For TCRbeta analysis, collaborators shipped samples as frozen whole blood, isolated PBMCs, or DNA extracted from either of those sample types. The immunoSEQ Assay, a bias-controlled multiplex PCR, was used to amplify TCRbeta CDR3 regions from genomic DNA. The authors processed their data as follows. The number of nucleated cells in each sample was estimated from the amplification of reference gene primers within the assay. Sequence reads were collapsed and filtered to measure the absolute abundance of every unique TCRbeta CDR3 rearrangement. For each sample, productive Simpson clonality was calculated as the square root of Simpson's diversity index across productive rearrangements. In TCRdb, the immuneACCESS table is reduced to in-frame sequences with V and J assigned. These tables do not hold every clone; where another copy was compared, an unresolved V gene accounts for under half, and the others remain unexplained. V and J calls and clone size are as listed in that table; D and trimming were resolved from the DNA. A total of fewer than 120,000 clones appear in this sample, around 90% of them only once. Approximately 3.3% of the sample is in the top ten clones.

The CDR3 numbers 14 residues from cysteine through phenylalanine. CDR3 DNA only is kept here, 42 bases in frame from base 1. CDR1 and CDR2 are read off the germline V gene as SGHTA and FQGNSA. From V the trimming removes 4 bases and from J it removes 1 base, while the gene matches leave 3 bases of the junction unaccounted for. What the authors observed across the whole study: The quantity of clinical and demographic metadata differed by source and by participant and was supplied without curation.

This sequence originates from a woman between 45 and 60 years old with acute or convalescent COVID-19. This chain is built from TRBV7-2 and TRBJ2-5, with 7 bases in between that match TRBD1. Input material: peripheral blood. The CDR3 protein: CASSSNRGQETQYF. The DNA is as follows: TGTGCCAGCAGCTCCAACAGGGGCCAAGAGACCCAGTACTTC.